A selection of T cell receptor beta chains follows, all from one sample in a study of regulatory T cells in long-lasting Graves disease. TCRdb passed the multiplex PCR reads through MiXCR, listing each CDR3 protein once. The sample contains roughly 400,000 distinct CDR3 sequences, approximately 22% of which appear only once. This specimen was peripheral blood mononuclear cells (PBMCs), taken when the disease was refractory, from a patient treated with antithyroid drugs. The receptors come from a female donor with Graves disease. CDR3s include the opening cysteine and the closing phenylalanine or tryptophan. A D gene is named only where the DNA matches it firmly. Rows may omit the clone size; those that give it use once, few, many or a size class.

abundance: few; v_gene: TRBV30; d_gene: NA; j_gene: TRBJ1-1; CDR3nt: TGTGCCTGGAGTAGCCCCAACCTCGGGGTCTTT; CDR3aa: CAWSSPNLGVF
abundance: few; v_gene: TRBV24-1; d_gene: NA; j_gene: TRBJ2-4; CDR3nt: TGTGCCACCAGTGGACAGGGAGGGGACATTCAGTACTTC; CDR3aa: CATSGQGGDIQYF
abundance: many; v_gene: TRBV6-2/TRBV6-3; d_gene: NA; j_gene: TRBJ2-6; CDR3nt: TGTGCCAGCAGTTACAGCGTAGAGACGGAGAGCTCTGGGGCCAACGTCCTGACTTTC; CDR3aa: CASSYSVETESSGANVLTF
abundance: few; v_gene: TRBV27; d_gene: TRBD1; j_gene: TRBJ2-7; CDR3nt: TGTGCCAGCAGTTTATTAAGGGGGCAGGTGTACGAGCAGTACTTC; CDR3aa: CASSLLRGQVYEQYF
abundance: NA; v_gene: TRBV29-1; d_gene: TRBD1; j_gene: TRBJ2-7; CDR3nt: TGCAGCGTTCCCAGGGGGCCCGAGCAGTACTTC; CDR3aa: CSVPRGPEQYF
abundance: few; v_gene: TRBV19; d_gene: NA; j_gene: TRBJ2-7; CDR3nt: TGTGCCAGTAGTAGCGGGCCTTTTTCCTACGAGCAGTACTTC; CDR3aa: CASSSGPFSYEQYF
abundance: many; v_gene: TRBV11-2; d_gene: NA; j_gene: TRBJ1-1; CDR3nt: TGTGCCAGCAGCTTAGGAGGCTCGAACACTGAAGCTTTCTTT; CDR3aa: CASSLGGSNTEAFF
abundance: many; v_gene: TRBV3-1; d_gene: TRBD2; j_gene: TRBJ2-7; CDR3nt: TGTGCCAGCAGCCAGGGACTAGCGGAGGCCTACGAGCAGTACTTC; CDR3aa: CASSQGLAEAYEQYF
abundance: few; v_gene: TRBV5-1; d_gene: NA; j_gene: TRBJ2-5; CDR3nt: TGCGCCAGCGGGAGAGGCCAGTCCCAAGAGACCCAGTACTTC; CDR3aa: CASGRGQSQETQYF
abundance: many; v_gene: TRBV7-9; d_gene: NA; j_gene: TRBJ1-1; CDR3nt: TGTGCCAGCAGCCCACGGAACACTGAAGCTTTCTTT; CDR3aa: CASSPRNTEAFF
abundance: NA; v_gene: TRBV12-3/TRBV12-4; d_gene: NA; j_gene: TRBJ2-1; CDR3nt: TGTGCCAGCAGTCCTGACTACCGCGGGATCGGAAATGAGCAGTTCTTC; CDR3aa: CASSPDYRGIGNEQFF
abundance: NA; v_gene: TRBV7-9; d_gene: NA; j_gene: TRBJ1-2; CDR3nt: TGTGCCAGCAGCTTGCAGGGTTACTATGGCTACACCTTC; CDR3aa: CASSLQGYYGYTF
abundance: many; v_gene: TRBV2; d_gene: NA; j_gene: TRBJ1-1; CDR3nt: TGTGCCAGCAGACTACCAGACCCCCGGGGCACTGAAGCTTTCTTT; CDR3aa: CASRLPDPRGTEAFF
abundance: NA; v_gene: TRBV20-1; d_gene: TRBD2; j_gene: TRBJ2-7; CDR3nt: TGCAGTGCTCCTAGGACTAGCAGGGACGAGCAGTACTTC; CDR3aa: CSAPRTSRDEQYF
abundance: many; v_gene: TRBV28; d_gene: NA; j_gene: TRBJ1-2; CDR3nt: TGTGCCAGCTATCCTACCTTAGGGAAAGCTAACTATGGCTACACCTTC; CDR3aa: CASYPTLGKANYGYTF
abundance: NA; v_gene: TRBV20-1; d_gene: NA; j_gene: TRBJ2-5; CDR3nt: TGCAGTGCTAGAGCTGGCGGCGCTGTACAAGAGACCCAGTACTTC; CDR3aa: CSARAGGAVQETQYF
abundance: few; v_gene: TRBV5-4; d_gene: NA; j_gene: TRBJ1-2; CDR3nt: TGTGCCAGCAGCTTGGTTGATCTTACCCTCAGGGATGGCTACACCTTC; CDR3aa: CASSLVDLTLRDGYTF
abundance: many; v_gene: TRBV6-1; d_gene: NA; j_gene: TRBJ2-3; CDR3nt: TGTGCCAGCAGTGAAGCAGTAAGCACAGATACGCAGTATTTT; CDR3aa: CASSEAVSTDTQYF
abundance: NA; v_gene: TRBV4-1; d_gene: TRBD2; j_gene: TRBJ2-2; CDR3nt: TGCGCCAGCAGCCACGGACTAGCGGGAATCACCGGGGAGCTGTTTTTT; CDR3aa: CASSHGLAGITGELFF
abundance: few; v_gene: TRBV3-1; d_gene: TRBD1; j_gene: TRBJ1-3; CDR3nt: TGTGCCAGCAGCCCGCGGACAGGGTCCTCGATCACCATATATTTT; CDR3aa: CASSPRTGSSITIYF
abundance: many; v_gene: TRBV20-1; d_gene: NA; j_gene: TRBJ1-2; CDR3nt: TGCAGTGCTAGTCTGGCTCAATCTATTACCTATGGCTACACCTTC; CDR3aa: CSASLAQSITYGYTF